This entry features one TCR beta chain sequence. The data were taken from a study of blood T cells in healthy people across ages. A second PCR, run for roughly 7 to 12 cycles, used a sample-barcoded 5' primer plus a J-beta primer mix. With 12 random nucleotides, a template-switch adaptor tagged each individual cDNA molecule. One entry per CDR3 protein results from TCRdb running MiXCR on the 5' RACE reads. The repertoire holds more than 500,000 distinct CDR3 sequences, with 25% to 35% as singletons. These records were also assigned to another study, of T cells of mothers and their children.

The receptor comes from a boy between 2 and 10 years old in good health. The sample taken for sequencing was blood.

CDR3 sequence reads: CSVTGPGGRTDTQYF. The CDR3 nucleotides are TGCAGCGTCACCGGGCCGGGGGGCCGCACAGATACGCAGTATTTT. The chain couples TRBV29-1 to TRBJ2-3; tentative D call: TRBD2 (7 bases). The CDR3 sequence is 15 residues long. Germline V gene sequence: CDR1 SQVTM, CDR2 ANQGSEA. V was cut by 6 bases and J by 1 base, with 17 bases left in between.